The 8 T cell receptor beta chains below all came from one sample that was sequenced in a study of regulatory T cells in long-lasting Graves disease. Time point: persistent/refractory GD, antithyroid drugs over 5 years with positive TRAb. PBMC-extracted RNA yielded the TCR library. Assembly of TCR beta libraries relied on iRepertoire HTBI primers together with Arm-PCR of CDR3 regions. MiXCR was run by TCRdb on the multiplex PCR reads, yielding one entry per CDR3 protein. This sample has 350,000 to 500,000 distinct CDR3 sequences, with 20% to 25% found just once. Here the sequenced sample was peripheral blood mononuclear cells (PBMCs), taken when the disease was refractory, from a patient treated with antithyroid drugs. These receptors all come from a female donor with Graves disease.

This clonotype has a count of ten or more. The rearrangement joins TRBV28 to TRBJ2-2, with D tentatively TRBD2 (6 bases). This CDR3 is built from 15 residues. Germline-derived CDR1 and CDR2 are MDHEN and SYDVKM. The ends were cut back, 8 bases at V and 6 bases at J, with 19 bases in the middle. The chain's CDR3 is CASFERRGGPGELFF. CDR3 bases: TGTGCCAGCTTTGAGCGGAGGGGAGGTCCCGGGGAGCTGTTTTTT.

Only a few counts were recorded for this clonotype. The DNA of the CDR3 is TGTGCCAGCAGTTGGGACAGGGTGGGCGCCGGGGAGCTGTTTTTT. This encodes CASSWDRVGAGELFF. The rearrangement joins TRBV6-5 to TRBJ2-2; 9 nucleotides match TRBD1. CDR1 is MNHEY, CDR2 SVGAGI, per germline. V dropped 4 bases and J dropped 6; count of bases not matched to a gene: 6. The CDR3 contains 15 residues.

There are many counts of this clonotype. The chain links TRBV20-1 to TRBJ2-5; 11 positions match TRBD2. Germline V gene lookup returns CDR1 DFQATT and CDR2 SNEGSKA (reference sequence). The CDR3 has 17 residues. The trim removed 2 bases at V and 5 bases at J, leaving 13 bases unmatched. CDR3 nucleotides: TGCAGTGCTAGAAGTTTGGCTAGCGGGAGGTTGGGGGAGACCCAGTACTTC. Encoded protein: CSARSLASGRLGETQYF.

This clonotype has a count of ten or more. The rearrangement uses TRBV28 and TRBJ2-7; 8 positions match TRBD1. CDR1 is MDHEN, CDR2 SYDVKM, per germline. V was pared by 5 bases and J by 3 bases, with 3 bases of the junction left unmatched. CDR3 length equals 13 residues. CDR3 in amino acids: CASSRDRGYEQYF. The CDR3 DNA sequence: TGTGCCAGCAGTCGCGACAGGGGCTACGAGCAGTACTTC.

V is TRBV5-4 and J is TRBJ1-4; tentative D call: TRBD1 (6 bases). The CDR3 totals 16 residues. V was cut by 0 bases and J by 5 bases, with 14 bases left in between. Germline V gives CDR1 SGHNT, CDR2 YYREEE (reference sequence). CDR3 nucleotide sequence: TGTGCCAGCAGCTTGGGGGGGCGGACATGGAATGAAAAACTGTTTTTT. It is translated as CASSLGGRTWNEKLFF.

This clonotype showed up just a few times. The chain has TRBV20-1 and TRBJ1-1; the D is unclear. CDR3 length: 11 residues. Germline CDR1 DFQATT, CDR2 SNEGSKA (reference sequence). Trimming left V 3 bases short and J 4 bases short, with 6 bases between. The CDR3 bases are TGCAGTGCTAGCCGTAGCACTGAAGCTTTCTTT. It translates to CSASRSTEAFF.

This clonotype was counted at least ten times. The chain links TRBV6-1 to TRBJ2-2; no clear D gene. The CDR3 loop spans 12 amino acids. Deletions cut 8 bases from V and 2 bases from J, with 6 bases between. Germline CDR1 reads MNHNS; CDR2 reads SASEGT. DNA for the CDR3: TGTGCCAGCGGTAGAAACACCGGGGAGCTGTTTTTT. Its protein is CASGRNTGELFF.

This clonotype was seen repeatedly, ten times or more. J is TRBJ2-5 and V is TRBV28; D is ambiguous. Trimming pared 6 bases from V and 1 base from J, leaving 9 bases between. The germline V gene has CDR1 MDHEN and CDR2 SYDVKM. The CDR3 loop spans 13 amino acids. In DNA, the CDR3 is TGTGCCAGCAGCTTGGTATTCCAAGAGACCCAGTACTTC. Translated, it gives CASSLVFQETQYF. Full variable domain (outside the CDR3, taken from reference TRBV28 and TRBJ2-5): DVKVTQSSRYLVKRTGEKVFLECVQDMDHENMFWYRQDPGLGLRLIYFSYDVKMKEKGDIPEGYSVSREKKERFSLILESASTNQTSMYLCASSLVFQETQYFGPGTRLLVL.